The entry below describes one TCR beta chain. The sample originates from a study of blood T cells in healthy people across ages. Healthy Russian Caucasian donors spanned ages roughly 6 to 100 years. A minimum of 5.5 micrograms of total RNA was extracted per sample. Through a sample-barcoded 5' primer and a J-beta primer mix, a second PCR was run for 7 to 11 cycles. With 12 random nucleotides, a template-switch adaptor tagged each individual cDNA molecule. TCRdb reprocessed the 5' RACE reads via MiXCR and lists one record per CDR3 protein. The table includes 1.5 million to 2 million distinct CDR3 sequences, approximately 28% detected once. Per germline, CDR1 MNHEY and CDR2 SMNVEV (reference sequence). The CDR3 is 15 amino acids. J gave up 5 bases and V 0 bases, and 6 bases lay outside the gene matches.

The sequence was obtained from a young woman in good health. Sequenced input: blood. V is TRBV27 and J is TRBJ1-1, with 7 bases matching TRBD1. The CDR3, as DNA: TGTGCCAGCAGTTTATCGGGAGGGGGCCTGACTGAAGCTTTCTTT. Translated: CASSLSGGGLTEAFF.